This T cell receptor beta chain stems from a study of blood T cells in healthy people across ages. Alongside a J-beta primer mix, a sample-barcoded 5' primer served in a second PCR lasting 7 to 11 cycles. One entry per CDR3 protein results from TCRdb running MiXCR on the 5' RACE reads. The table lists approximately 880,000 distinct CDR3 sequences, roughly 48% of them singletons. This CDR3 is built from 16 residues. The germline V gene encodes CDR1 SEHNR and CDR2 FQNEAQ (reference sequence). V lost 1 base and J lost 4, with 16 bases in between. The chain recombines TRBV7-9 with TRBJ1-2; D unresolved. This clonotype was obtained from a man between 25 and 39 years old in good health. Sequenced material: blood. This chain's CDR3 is CASSLDVDSESYGYTF. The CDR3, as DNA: TGTGCCAGCAGCTTAGACGTGGATTCGGAGAGCTATGGCTACACCTTC.